This is a list of T cell receptor beta chains from one sample in a study of shared clonotypes between healthy human individuals. Measured with immunoSEQ multiplex PCR; TCRdb has only the in-frame clones, and not every one. The data show roughly 1,600,000 clones, approximately 98.5% seen once. The specimen was naive CD4+ T cells sorted from blood. All receptors derive from a man under 40 in good health. The CDR3 runs from the conserved cysteine through the conserved F or W. A D gene is named only where the DNA matches it firmly. Clone size is given for some rows only: seen once, a few or many times, or a class if the clone is expanded.

j_call v_call clone_size d_call cdr3_nt cdr3_aa
TRBJ2-1 TRBV5-1 NA TRBD2 TGCGCCAGCAGCTTTCGCGGGAGTTCCTACAATGAGCAGTTCTTC CASSFRGSSYNEQFF
TRBJ1-1 TRBV30 NA TRBD1 TGTGCCTGGAGCCAGGGGGCCGCTGAAGCTTTCTTT CAWSQGAAEAFF
TRBJ2-7 TRBV28 NA NA TGTGCCAGCAGTTTACTGTTCCAGGCCGAGCAGTACTTC CASSLLFQAEQYF
TRBJ2-1 TRBV9 NA TRBD2 TGTGCCAGCAGCGTAGAGAGAGCGGGAGGTTTTGAGCAGTTCTTC CASSVERAGGFEQFF
TRBJ2-5 TRBV5-4 NA NA TGTGCCAGCAGCTTGAGAGAAGAGACCCAGTACTTC CASSLREETQYF
TRBJ2-4 TRBV15 NA NA TGTGCCACCACCGCAGCCGGCCTGGGGAACATTCAGTACTTC CATTAAGLGNIQYF
TRBJ2-7 TRBV7-2 NA TRBD2 TGTGCCAGCAGCAACGCCCGGACTAGCGGTTACGAGCAGTACTTC CASSNARTSGYEQYF
TRBJ1-3 TRBV2 NA NA TGTGCCAGCCGGCAAAAAAGTCTCTCTGGAAACACCATATATTTT CASRQKSLSGNTIYF
TRBJ2-7 TRBV28 NA NA TGTGCCAGCAGTTTATATGCAGGTACCTACGAGCAGTACTTC CASSLYAGTYEQYF
TRBJ2-7 TRBV29-1 NA NA TGCAGCGTTCGAGCGGGACAGAGCTACGAGCAGTACTTC CSVRAGQSYEQYF
TRBJ2-1 TRBV5-6 NA TRBD2 TGTGCCAGCAGCTTGGTGCTAGCGGGAAGCAATGAGCAGTTCTTC CASSLVLAGSNEQFF
TRBJ2-1 TRBV30 NA NA TGTGCCTGGAGTCCAGGGATCAGTGAGCAGTTCTTC CAWSPGISEQFF
TRBJ2-7 TRBV6-1 NA NA TGTGCCAGCAGTGAAGGACGAATACCGAGGGCCTACGAGCAGTACTTC CASSEGRIPRAYEQYF
TRBJ2-3 TRBV11-2 once TRBD2 TGTGCCAGCAGCTCAGAGCGGGGGCCGCAGTATTTT CASSSERGPQYF
TRBJ1-5 TRBV28 NA TRBD1 TGTGCCATCGGGACAGGCCTTAATCAGCCCCAGCATTTT CAIGTGLNQPQHF
TRBJ1-2 TRBV7-9 NA NA TGTGCCAGCAGCTTAGCTGGGGTCTATGGCTACACCTTC CASSLAGVYGYTF
TRBJ2-1 TRBV7-3 NA TRBD2 TGTGCCAGCAGCTTAATTCCACTAGCGGGGGGTACCGATGAGCAGTTCTTC CASSLIPLAGGTDEQFF
TRBJ2-1 TRBV27 NA NA TGTGCCAGCAGTTTATCGGTCTACCGATCCTACAATGAGCAGTTCTTC CASSLSVYRSYNEQFF
TRBJ2-1 TRBV18 NA NA TGTGCCAGCTCAACGACCCTGACAGACACAATGAAGCAGTTCTTC CASSTTLTDTMKQFF
TRBJ2-7 TRBV7-8 NA NA TGTGCCAGCAGCCGGGGTCTCTCCTACGAGCAGTACTTC CASSRGLSYEQYF
TRBJ2-7 TRBV28 NA TRBD2 TGTGCCAGCAGCCCCAAGCTTCTAGCGGGAGGGCACTACGAGCAGTACTTC CASSPKLLAGGHYEQYF
TRBJ2-7 TRBV19 NA TRBD2 TGTGCCAGTAGCGTATTAGCGGGATTAGCCTACGAGCAGTACTTC CASSVLAGLAYEQYF
TRBJ2-2 TRBV21-1 NA NA TGTGCCAGCAGCAAAAGGCCCCGGGCCGTCGGGAGACGAGACCCCGGGGAGCTGTTTTTT CASSKRPRAVGRRDPGELFF
TRBJ1-3 TRBV30 NA NA TGTGCCTGGATGGGCAGGAGTAACTCTGGAAACACCATATATTTT CAWMGRSNSGNTIYF
TRBJ2-7 TRBV2 NA NA TGTGCCAGCAGTGACCTAACGTCCTACGAGCAGTACTTC CASSDLTSYEQYF
TRBJ2-7 TRBV5-4 NA TRBD2 TGTGCCAGCAGCACAGGACTAGCGGGAGCCTACGAGCAGTACTTC CASSTGLAGAYEQYF
TRBJ1-2 TRBV28 NA NA TGTGCCAGCAGGCTCCGTCGCGCCCTGGGTGGCTATGGCTACACCTTC CASRLRRALGGYGYTF
TRBJ2-7 TRBV30 NA TRBD2 TGTGCCTGGAGTGCCCGGGGGGAGGGCGAGCAGTACTTC CAWSARGEGEQYF
TRBJ1-5 TRBV28 NA NA TGTGCCAGCAGTTTAAGGGAGCAGCCCCAGCATTTT CASSLREQPQHF
TRBJ1-3 TRBV9 NA NA TGTGCCAGCAGCGTAGATGCTGGAAACACCATATATTTT CASSVDAGNTIYF
TRBJ2-7 TRBV7-2 NA NA TGTGCCAGCAGCCTCCGGAGGGCCACCCTTCGGGAGCAGTACTTC CASSLRRATLREQYF
TRBJ2-1 TRBV30 NA NA TGTGCCTGGAGACGTGGCAGTCCTTACAATGAGCAGTTCTTC CAWRRGSPYNEQFF
TRBJ1-1 TRBV10-2 NA NA TGCGCCAGCAGTGAGTACGGTCGCACTGAAGCTTTCTTT CASSEYGRTEAFF
TRBJ2-7 TRBV11-2 NA NA TGTGCCAGCAGCTTAGTCCCGGGTTCTGGCGAGCAGTACTTC CASSLVPGSGEQYF
TRBJ2-2 TRBV18 NA TRBD2 TGTGCCAGCTCACCAACCGGGACTAGCGGGGGCCGCACCGGGGAGCTGTTTTTT CASSPTGTSGGRTGELFF
TRBJ1-5 TRBV7-8 NA NA TGTGCCAGCAGCTTACGGGGGCATGCCGGCAATCAGCCCCAGCATTTT CASSLRGHAGNQPQHF
TRBJ2-1 TRBV18 NA NA TGTGCCAGCTCAGCGGAGCAGCGTCTCAATGAGCAGTTCTTC CASSAEQRLNEQFF
TRBJ2-7 TRBV2 few NA TGTGCCAGCAGTGAAGTGTGGACATCCTACGAGCAGTACTTC CASSEVWTSYEQYF
TRBJ2-5 TRBV5-1 NA NA TGCGCCAGCAGCTTTTTACCAGAACAAGAGACCCAGTACTTC CASSFLPEQETQYF
TRBJ2-5 TRBV2 NA NA TGTGCCAGCTCGGGTAGACAAGGAGAGACCCAGTACTTC CASSGRQGETQYF
TRBJ1-2 TRBV9 NA NA TGTGCCAGCAGCGTAGCCCTTTCTGGGAGTGTCGGTGGCTACACCTTC CASSVALSGSVGGYTF
TRBJ1-1 TRBV5-6 NA NA TGTGCCAGCAGCTTTTCGCTGAACACTGAAGCTTTCTTT CASSFSLNTEAFF
TRBJ2-1 TRBV5-4 NA TRBD2 TGTGCCAGCAGCACCCGGACTAGCGGGAACACCTACAATGAGCAGTTCTTC CASSTRTSGNTYNEQFF
TRBJ2-2 TRBV11-2 NA NA TGTGCCAGCAGCTTCAAGGGGGCCGGGGAGCTGTTTTTT CASSFKGAGELFF
TRBJ1-1 TRBV4-3 NA NA TGCGCCAGCAGCCAAGCCGCGCAGGGGTATACTGAAGCTTTCTTT CASSQAAQGYTEAFF